The clone carrying this T cell receptor (beta chain) was observed a handful of times. This specimen belongs to a study of blood T cell repertoires in COVID-19. TCRdb's copy holds only in-frame clones and misses some; the assay was immunoSEQ multiplex PCR. Altogether about 180,000 clones are present, roughly nine tenths being singletons, with the ten largest covering 1.9%. This sequence was found in a man between 18 and 35 years old who had recovered from COVID-19. Sequencing was carried out using peripheral blood.

CDR3 amino acids: CASSLGMGSGPYEQYF. DNA for the CDR3: TGCGCCAGCAGCTTGGGGATGGGTAGCGGACCCTACGAGCAGTACTTC. This rearrangement joins TRBV5-1 to TRBJ2-7, with D perhaps matching TRBD2 (6 bases). The germline V and J ends were trimmed by 0 bases and 2 bases, with 15 bases remaining between them. Germline lookup yields CDR1 SGHRS and CDR2 YFSETQ. CDR3 size: 16 residues.